The clone carrying this TCR beta chain appeared once. Trimming removed 0 bases from V and 4 bases from J, with 13 bases in between. The CDR3 loop spans 16 amino acids. Germline CDR1 is LGHNA and CDR2 is YSLEER. Data came from immunoSEQ multiplex PCR; TCRdb stores just in-frame clones and leaves some out. The sample has 95,000 to 150,000 clones, roughly 93% seen once; the top ten hold approximately 1.5%. This sample was included in a study of T cell responses to AZD1222 COVID-19 vaccine. The receptor was derived from an adult in good health. The rearrangement joins TRBV4-3 to TRBJ2-1; a possible D gene is TRBD2 (5 bases). Sequencing used peripheral blood, obtained on day 0 of AZD1222 vaccination. The CDR3 nucleotides read TGCGCCAGCAGCCAAGATCGCCAGCGGCCATACAATGAGCAGTTCTTC. This gives the protein CASSQDRQRPYNEQFF.